This is a list of T cell receptor beta chains from one sample in a study of lung T cells in sarcoidosis with Löfgren's syndrome. Using its own MiXCR run on the reads, TCRdb lists one record per CDR3 protein. The data contain some 3,700 distinct CDR3 sequences, about 22% of them singletons. Sequencing was done on a sample of CD4+ T cells from bronchoalveolar lavage. All receptors come from a human donor with sarcoidosis (Löfgren's syndrome or another form), or a control subject (not recorded which). Both conserved end residues are part of each CDR3. The D gene is left open where the match is weak. A clone size is listed for some rows: how often the clone was seen (once, few, many), or a class if it is expanded.

len: 14; j_gene: TRBJ1-3; abundance: medium-sized; d_gene: TRBD1; v_gene: TRBV30; CDR3aa: CAWSLQGVGNTIYF; CDR3nt: TGTGCCTGGAGTCTCCAGGGGGTTGGAAACACCATATATTTT
len: 15; j_gene: TRBJ1-3; abundance: medium-sized; d_gene: -; v_gene: TRBV7-6; CDR3aa: CASSLNQVSGNTIYF; CDR3nt: TGTGCCAGCAGCTTAAACCAGGTCTCTGGAAACACCATATATTTT
len: 15; j_gene: TRBJ1-3; abundance: medium-sized; d_gene: -; v_gene: TRBV10-3; CDR3aa: CAISDRLSSGNTIYF; CDR3nt: TGTGCCATCAGTGACAGGCTGAGCTCTGGAAACACCATATATTTT
len: 15; j_gene: TRBJ1-2; abundance: medium-sized; d_gene: -; v_gene: TRBV25-1; CDR3aa: CASSEYGRFLEGYTF; CDR3nt: TGTGCCAGCAGTGAATATGGCAGATTCTTAGAAGGCTACACCTTC
len: 16; j_gene: TRBJ2-7; abundance: -; d_gene: -; v_gene: TRBV18; CDR3aa: CASSPEAGRISYEQYF; CDR3nt: TGTGCCAGCTCACCAGAGGCAGGAAGGATCTCCTACGAACAGTACTTC
len: 13; j_gene: TRBJ1-5; abundance: many; d_gene: -; v_gene: TRBV12-3/TRBV12-4; CDR3aa: CASSVGGNQPQHF; CDR3nt: TGTGCCAGCAGCGTAGGGGGCAATCAGCCCCAGCATTTT
len: 16; j_gene: TRBJ2-7; abundance: large; d_gene: TRBD2; v_gene: TRBV6-1; CDR3aa: CASTDAGTSGSYEQYF; CDR3nt: TGTGCCAGCACCGATGCCGGGACTAGCGGCTCCTACGAGCAGTACTTC
len: 14; j_gene: TRBJ2-5; abundance: many; d_gene: -; v_gene: TRBV5-5; CDR3aa: CASSAVPLGETQYF; CDR3nt: TGTGCCAGCAGCGCTGTACCCCTGGGGGAGACCCAGTACTTC
len: 15; j_gene: TRBJ2-1; abundance: medium-sized; d_gene: -; v_gene: TRBV15; CDR3aa: CATSRSVSSYNEQFF; CDR3nt: TGTGCCACCAGCCGTAGCGTGAGCTCCTACAATGAGCAGTTCTTC
len: 17; j_gene: TRBJ2-1; abundance: -; d_gene: -; v_gene: TRBV12-2; CDR3aa: CASRNSYRGRGSYEQFF; CDR3nt: TGTGCAAGTCGCAACAGCTATCGGGGACGGGGCTCCTATGAGCAGTTCTTC
len: 14; j_gene: TRBJ1-2; abundance: medium-sized; d_gene: -; v_gene: TRBV2; CDR3aa: CASRTSWGNYGYTF; CDR3nt: TGTGCCAGCAGGACCTCCTGGGGGAACTATGGCTACACCTTC
len: 14; j_gene: TRBJ1-1; abundance: medium-sized; d_gene: -; v_gene: TRBV10-3; CDR3aa: CAISGRTENTEAFF; CDR3nt: TGTGCCATCAGTGGCCGGACAGAGAACACTGAAGCTTTCTTT
len: 14; j_gene: TRBJ2-7; abundance: medium-sized; d_gene: TRBD2; v_gene: TRBV20-1; CDR3aa: CSARRLAGVVEQYF; CDR3nt: TGCAGTGCTAGACGATTAGCGGGAGTTGTCGAGCAGTACTTC
len: 17; j_gene: TRBJ2-3; abundance: medium-sized; d_gene: TRBD2; v_gene: TRBV7-9; CDR3aa: CASSRGLAGGPADTQYF; CDR3nt: TGTGCCAGCAGCAGGGGACTAGCGGGAGGGCCTGCAGATACGCAGTATTTT
len: 16; j_gene: TRBJ1-2; abundance: -; d_gene: TRBD1; v_gene: TRBV2; CDR3aa: CASSDRRTGGDYGYTF; CDR3nt: TGTGCCAGCAGTGATCGGAGGACAGGGGGGGACTATGGCTACACCTTC
len: 14; j_gene: TRBJ2-1; abundance: medium-sized; d_gene: -; v_gene: TRBV20-1; CDR3aa: CSARLGGGRDEQFF; CDR3nt: TGCAGTGCTAGATTGGGGGGGGGCCGGGATGAGCAGTTCTTC
len: 14; j_gene: TRBJ1-5; abundance: many; d_gene: -; v_gene: TRBV2; CDR3aa: CASSVGGGNQPQHF; CDR3nt: TGTGCCAGCAGTGTAGGGGGAGGGAACCAGCCCCAGCATTTT
len: 15; j_gene: TRBJ2-1; abundance: medium-sized; d_gene: -; v_gene: TRBV2; CDR3aa: CASSAGQGQGSEQFF; CDR3nt: TGTGCCAGCAGTGCCGGGCAGGGTCAGGGGAGTGAGCAGTTCTTC
len: 21; j_gene: TRBJ2-1; abundance: many; d_gene: TRBD2; v_gene: TRBV4-3; CDR3aa: CASSRFSRGSGSAPSYNEQFF; CDR3nt: TGCGCCAGCAGCCGCTTTTCCCGGGGTAGCGGGAGCGCACCCTCCTACAATGAGCAGTTCTTC
len: 14; j_gene: TRBJ1-1; abundance: medium-sized; d_gene: -; v_gene: TRBV20-1; CDR3aa: CSARDLGLNTEAFF; CDR3nt: TGCAGTGCTAGAGATTTAGGGTTAAACACTGAAGCTTTCTTT
len: 14; j_gene: TRBJ1-2; abundance: -; d_gene: TRBD1; v_gene: TRBV27; CDR3aa: CTSTQDRFHRGCTF; CDR3nt: TGTACCAGCACCCAGGACAGGTTCCATAGAGGCTGCACCTTC
len: 12; j_gene: TRBJ2-5; abundance: medium-sized; d_gene: -; v_gene: TRBV7-9; CDR3aa: CASSLGAETQYF; CDR3nt: TGTGCCAGCAGCTTAGGTGCAGAGACCCAGTACTTC
len: 17; j_gene: TRBJ2-2; abundance: -; d_gene: TRBD1; v_gene: TRBV5-1; CDR3aa: CASDAATGTGTAGEPFF; CDR3nt: TGCGCCAGCGACGCCGCCACCGGGACAGGGACGGCCGGGGAGCCGTTTTTT
len: 15; j_gene: TRBJ2-3; abundance: -; d_gene: -; v_gene: TRBV7-3; CDR3aa: CAGSFLGGHTDTQYF; CDR3nt: TGTGCCGGCAGTTTCCTAGGAGGACACACAGATACGCAGTATTTT
len: 13; j_gene: TRBJ1-5; abundance: medium-sized; d_gene: -; v_gene: TRBV20-1; CDR3aa: CSASRDSNQPQHF; CDR3nt: TGCAGTGCTAGTAGGGATAGCAATCAGCCCCAGCATTTT
len: 13; j_gene: TRBJ2-7; abundance: medium-sized; d_gene: TRBD1; v_gene: TRBV6-1; CDR3aa: CASRDRGSYEQYF; CDR3nt: TGTGCCAGCAGAGACAGGGGGTCCTACGAGCAGTACTTC
len: 14; j_gene: TRBJ2-7; abundance: medium-sized; d_gene: -; v_gene: TRBV7-9; CDR3aa: CASSLIEGVYEQYF; CDR3nt: TGTGCCAGCAGCTTAATCGAGGGGGTCTACGAGCAGTACTTC
len: 16; j_gene: TRBJ2-1; abundance: medium-sized; d_gene: TRBD2; v_gene: TRBV20-1; CDR3aa: CSASGIAGGPSNEQFF; CDR3nt: TGCAGTGCTAGCGGAATAGCGGGAGGGCCCTCTAATGAGCAGTTCTTC
len: 11; j_gene: TRBJ2-5; abundance: -; d_gene: TRBD2; v_gene: TRBV6-6; CDR3aa: CASRIREAQYF; CDR3nt: TGTGCCAGCAGGATCCGGGAGGCCCAGTACTTC
len: 16; j_gene: TRBJ2-7; abundance: large; d_gene: -; v_gene: TRBV18; CDR3aa: CASSPASGQASYEQYF; CDR3nt: TGTGCCAGCTCACCAGCCAGCGGGCAAGCCTCCTACGAGCAGTACTTC
len: 15; j_gene: TRBJ2-3; abundance: many; d_gene: -; v_gene: TRBV7-8; CDR3aa: CASSFVGVSPDTQYF; CDR3nt: TGTGCCAGCAGCTTTGTTGGAGTATCGCCCGATACGCAGTATTTT
len: 17; j_gene: TRBJ1-3; abundance: many; d_gene: -; v_gene: TRBV19; CDR3aa: CASSSRESLSSGNTIYF; CDR3nt: TGTGCCAGTAGTTCCCGAGAGTCCTTGAGCTCTGGAAACACCATATATTTT
len: 17; j_gene: TRBJ2-2; abundance: -; d_gene: TRBD1; v_gene: TRBV29-1; CDR3aa: CSATRRNRGSITGELFF; CDR3nt: TGCAGCGCTACCCGCCGGAACAGGGGGTCGATCACCGGGGAGCTGTTTTTT
len: 18; j_gene: TRBJ2-3; abundance: medium-sized; d_gene: TRBD2; v_gene: TRBV20-1; CDR3aa: CSASGVERREAGTDTQYF; CDR3nt: TGCAGTGCCAGCGGCGTGGAGAGGCGGGAGGCGGGCACAGATACGCAGTATTTT
len: 18; j_gene: TRBJ2-1; abundance: medium-sized; d_gene: -; v_gene: TRBV20-1; CDR3aa: CSARTNPGLAGVRSEQFF; CDR3nt: TGCAGTGCTAGAACGAACCCCGGGCTAGCCGGCGTCCGTAGCGAGCAGTTCTTC
len: 15; j_gene: TRBJ2-7; abundance: many; d_gene: TRBD2; v_gene: TRBV20-1; CDR3aa: CSASTSGRGSYEQYF; CDR3nt: TGCAGTGCTAGTACTAGCGGGAGGGGGTCCTACGAGCAGTACTTC
len: 16; j_gene: TRBJ2-7; abundance: -; d_gene: TRBD2; v_gene: TRBV20-1; CDR3aa: CSARVWLAGSQDEQCF; CDR3nt: TGCAGTGCTAGAGTGTGGCTAGCGGGAAGCCAGGACGAGCAGTGCTTC
len: 14; j_gene: TRBJ1-1; abundance: many; d_gene: -; v_gene: TRBV29-1; CDR3aa: CSVEPQPLNTEAFF; CDR3nt: TGCAGCGTTGAACCGCAGCCGTTGAACACTGAAGCTTTCTTT
len: 13; j_gene: TRBJ2-7; abundance: many; d_gene: TRBD1; v_gene: TRBV5-1; CDR3aa: CASSLDRGYEQYF; CDR3nt: TGCGCCAGCAGCCTGGACAGGGGCTACGAGCAGTACTTC
len: 20; j_gene: TRBJ2-6; abundance: few; d_gene: TRBD1; v_gene: TRBV5-4; CDR3aa: CASSLGTGGVLGSGANIPTF; CDR3nt: TGTGCCAGCAGCTTGGGAACAGGGGGCGTTCTAGGCTCTGGGGCCAACATCCCGACTTTC